Described below is a single T cell receptor (beta chain) sequence and its context. The sample belongs to a study of blood T cell repertoires in COVID-19. Study in general: Acute and convalescent COVID-19 samples came from the United States, Italy and Spain. PBMCs, B-cell-depleted T cells, or T cells provided the cDNA or gDNA that made up the material.

There are 13 residues in the CDR3. The germline CDR1 and CDR2 sequences are SGHVS and FQNEAQ. Trimming removed 3 bases at V and 0 bases at J, with 6 bases between. Profiled with immunoSEQ multiplex PCR; TCRdb holds only in-frame clones, not every one. The data show some 200,000 clones, roughly nine tenths seen once. Sequenced sample: PBMCs or T cells enriched from blood (not recorded which). The rearrangement links TRBV7-8 to TRBJ2-7; unclear D gene. The sequence was collected from a woman in her thirties who had recovered from COVID-19. The CDR3 nucleotides read TGTGCCAGCAGCTTTGGGCGCTCCTACGAGCAGTACTTC. Its protein is CASSFGRSYEQYF.